This is a list of T cell receptor beta chains from one sample in a study of T-cell memory formation after mild COVID-19. TCRdb independently ran MiXCR on the 5' RACE reads; one entry per CDR3 protein. The sample includes 110,000 or so distinct CDR3 sequences, 15% to 20% of them seen just once. The sequencing sample was made of PBMCs or a T cell subset sorted from them (not recorded which). These receptors were obtained from a man aged 18 to 35 who had mild COVID-19 (a few samples of this study predate the infection). Cell type and time point are not known. Each CDR3 is given with its conserved first and last residue. D genes are given only for firm matches. Clone size is not always given. Where it is, it says once, few, many or a class for expanded clones.

TRBV6-5,TRBJ2-3,NA,NA,TGTGCCAGCAGTTACTCGAGCCTCCTCACAGATACGCAGTATTTT,CASSYSSLLTDTQYF
TRBV11-2,TRBJ1-2,TRBD1,NA,TGTGCCAGCAGCCTCGACAGGGGGTCTGGCTACACCTTC,CASSLDRGSGYTF
TRBV12-3/TRBV12-4,TRBJ1-2,TRBD1,many,TGTGCCAGCAGCCCCGGGACAGGGTATGGCTACACCTTC,CASSPGTGYGYTF
TRBV29-1,TRBJ2-3,TRBD2,few,TGCAGCGTTGCGACGACTAGCGGGGGCACAGATACGCAGTATTTT,CSVATTSGGTDTQYF
TRBV5-1,TRBJ2-7,NA,NA,TGCGCCAGCAGCTTTAGGGACGCCAGCTCCTACGAGCAGTACTTC,CASSFRDASSYEQYF
TRBV5-1,TRBJ2-3,TRBD1,NA,TGCGCCAGCAGCATTGGACAGGGTGGTTCATTAACAGATACGCAGTATTTT,CASSIGQGGSLTDTQYF
TRBV4-3,TRBJ2-1,NA,few,TGCGCCAGCAGCCAAGTAGGAGAGCAGTTCTTC,CASSQVGEQFF
TRBV5-1,TRBJ1-2,TRBD1,NA,TGCGCCAGCAGCTCCGGACAGGGAACCGTTTACTATGGCTACACCTTC,CASSSGQGTVYYGYTF
TRBV2,TRBJ2-3,TRBD1,few,TGTGCCGGCTCCGGGACAGGGTCCCCAGATACGCAGTATTTT,CAGSGTGSPDTQYF
TRBV5-1,TRBJ2-1,TRBD1,NA,TGCGCCAGCAGTCCTTTTCAGGGGGCAAATAATGAGCAGTTCTTC,CASSPFQGANNEQFF
TRBV7-2,TRBJ1-1,TRBD1,many,TGTGCCAGCAGAACGGGACAGAGGAACACTGAAGCTTTCTTT,CASRTGQRNTEAFF
TRBV4-2,TRBJ1-1,NA,few,TGTGCCAGCAGCCCGCGGGACAACACTGAAGCTTTCTTT,CASSPRDNTEAFF
TRBV6-5,TRBJ2-3,TRBD2,NA,TGTGCCACCTTAGCGGGGGGCACAGATACGCAGTATTTT,CATLAGGTDTQYF
TRBV5-6,TRBJ1-1,NA,few,TGTGCCAGCAGCTTGGTTCCGGGGGCCGTGAACACTGAAGCTTTCTTT,CASSLVPGAVNTEAFF
TRBV6-7,TRBJ2-3,TRBD1,few,TGTGCCAGCAGCCTATCCAGGGACAGGGGGCTCCCAGATACGCAGTATTTT,CASSLSRDRGLPDTQYF
TRBV6-2/TRBV6-3,TRBJ2-3,TRBD2,NA,TGTGCCAGCCAGACTAGCGGCACAGATACGCAGTATTTT,CASQTSGTDTQYF
TRBV20-1,TRBJ1-2,NA,NA,TGCAGTGCTAGAGATAACGTGGGGAATGGCTACACCTTC,CSARDNVGNGYTF
TRBV20-1,TRBJ1-1,TRBD1,NA,TGCAGTGCTACCACCCCGACAGGGAGGAACACTGAAGCTTTCTTT,CSATTPTGRNTEAFF
TRBV20-1,TRBJ2-3,NA,NA,TGCAGTGCTAGAGATCGAGTTAACACAGATACGCAGTATTTT,CSARDRVNTDTQYF
TRBV6-2/TRBV6-3,TRBJ1-2,NA,NA,TGTGCCAGCAGTTGGGGTGGCTATGGCTACACCTTC,CASSWGGYGYTF
TRBV10-3,TRBJ2-5,TRBD1,NA,TGTGCCATCAGTGAGGCGACAGGGCAAGAGACCCAGTACTTC,CAISEATGQETQYF
TRBV10-3,TRBJ2-1,TRBD1,few,TGTGACATCAGGGGGAGCAACGATGAGCAGTTCTTC,CDIRGSNDEQFF
TRBV12-3/TRBV12-4,TRBJ2-2,NA,NA,TGTGCCAGCAGTCTGGGCCCTCGGGAGCTGTTTTTT,CASSLGPRELFF
TRBV19,TRBJ1-1,NA,few,TGTGCCAGTAGTCGGGATTACACTGAAGCTTTCTTT,CASSRDYTEAFF
TRBV10-3,TRBJ2-1,NA,many,TGTGCCATCAGTGTGGGGATCACCTACAATGAGCAGTTCTTC,CAISVGITYNEQFF
TRBV18,TRBJ1-6,NA,NA,TGTGCCAGCTCACCGGTAGGAGGGATCAATTCACCCCTCCACTTT,CASSPVGGINSPLHF
TRBV12-3/TRBV12-4,TRBJ1-2,NA,NA,TGTGCCAGCAGAGATCGGGGGCGGTTCGACTATGGCTACACCTTC,CASRDRGRFDYGYTF